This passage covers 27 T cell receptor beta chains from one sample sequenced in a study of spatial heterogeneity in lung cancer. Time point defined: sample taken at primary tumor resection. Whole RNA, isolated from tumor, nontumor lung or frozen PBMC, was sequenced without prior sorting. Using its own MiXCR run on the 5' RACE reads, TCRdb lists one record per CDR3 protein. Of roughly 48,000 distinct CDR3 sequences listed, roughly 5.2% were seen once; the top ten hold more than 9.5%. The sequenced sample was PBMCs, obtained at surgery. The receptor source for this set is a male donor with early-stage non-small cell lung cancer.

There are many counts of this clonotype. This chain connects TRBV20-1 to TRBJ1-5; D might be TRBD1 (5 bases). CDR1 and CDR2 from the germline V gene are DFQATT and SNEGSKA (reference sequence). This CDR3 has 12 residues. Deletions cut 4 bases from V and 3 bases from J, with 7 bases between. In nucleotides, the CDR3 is TGCAGTGCTACACAGGCCAATCAGCCCCAGCATTTT. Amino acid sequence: CSATQANQPQHF.

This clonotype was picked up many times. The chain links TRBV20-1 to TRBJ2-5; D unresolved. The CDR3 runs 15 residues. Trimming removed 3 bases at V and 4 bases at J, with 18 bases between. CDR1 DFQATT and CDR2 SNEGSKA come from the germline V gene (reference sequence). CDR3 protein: CSARMTLGAGETQYF. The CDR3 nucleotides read TGCAGTGCTAGGATGACTTTAGGAGCCGGAGAGACCCAGTACTTC.

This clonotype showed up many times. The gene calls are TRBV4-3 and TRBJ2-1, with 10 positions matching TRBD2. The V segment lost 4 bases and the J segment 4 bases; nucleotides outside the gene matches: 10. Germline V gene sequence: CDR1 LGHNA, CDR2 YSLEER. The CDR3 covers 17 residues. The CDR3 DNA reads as TGCGCCAGCAGCCCCGAAAGAGCGGGGGGGTGGTACAATGAGCAGTTCTTC. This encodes CASSPERAGGWYNEQFF.

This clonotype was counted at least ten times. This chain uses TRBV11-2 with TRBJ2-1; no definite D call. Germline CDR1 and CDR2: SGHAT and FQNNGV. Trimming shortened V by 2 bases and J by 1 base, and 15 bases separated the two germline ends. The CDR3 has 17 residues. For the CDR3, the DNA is TGTGCCAGCAGCTTAAGAGGAAGTCAGCTTTCCTACAATGAGCAGTTCTTC. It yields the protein CASSLRGSQLSYNEQFF.

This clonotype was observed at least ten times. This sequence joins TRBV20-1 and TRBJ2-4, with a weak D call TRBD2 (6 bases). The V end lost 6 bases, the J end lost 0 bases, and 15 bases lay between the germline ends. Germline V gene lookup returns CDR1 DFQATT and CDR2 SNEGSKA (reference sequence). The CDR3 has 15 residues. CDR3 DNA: TGCAGTGCGGGGGAGGTAGTTGGAGCCAAAAACATTCAGTACTTC. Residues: CSAGEVVGAKNIQYF.

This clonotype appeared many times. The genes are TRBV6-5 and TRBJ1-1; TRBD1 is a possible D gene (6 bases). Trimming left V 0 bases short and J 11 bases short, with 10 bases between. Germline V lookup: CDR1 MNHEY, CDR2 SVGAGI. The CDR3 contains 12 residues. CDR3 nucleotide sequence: TGTGCCAGCAGTTACTCGGGACAAGAGGCTTTCTTT. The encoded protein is CASSYSGQEAFF.

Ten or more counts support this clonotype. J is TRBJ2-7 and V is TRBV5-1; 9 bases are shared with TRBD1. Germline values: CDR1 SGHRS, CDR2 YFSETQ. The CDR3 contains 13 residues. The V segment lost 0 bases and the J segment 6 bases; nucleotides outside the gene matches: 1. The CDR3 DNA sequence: TGCGCCAGCAGCTTGGTGGACAGGGGCGAGCAGTACTTC. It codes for CASSLVDRGEQYF.

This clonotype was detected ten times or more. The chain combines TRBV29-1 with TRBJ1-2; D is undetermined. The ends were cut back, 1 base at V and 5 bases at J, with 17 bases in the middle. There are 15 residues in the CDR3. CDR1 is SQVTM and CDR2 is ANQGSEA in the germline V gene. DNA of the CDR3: TGCAGCGTTGAAGGACCGGTCCCGGAGGCTTATGGCTACACCTTC. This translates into CSVEGPVPEAYGYTF.

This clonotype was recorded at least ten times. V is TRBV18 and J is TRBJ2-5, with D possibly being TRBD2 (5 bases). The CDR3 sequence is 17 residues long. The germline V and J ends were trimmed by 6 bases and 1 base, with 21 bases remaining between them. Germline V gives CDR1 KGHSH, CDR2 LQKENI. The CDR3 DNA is TGTGCCAGCTCCCCCTCACGTCGGGGTTCGGGCCAAGAGACCCAGTACTTC. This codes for CASSPSRRGSGQETQYF.

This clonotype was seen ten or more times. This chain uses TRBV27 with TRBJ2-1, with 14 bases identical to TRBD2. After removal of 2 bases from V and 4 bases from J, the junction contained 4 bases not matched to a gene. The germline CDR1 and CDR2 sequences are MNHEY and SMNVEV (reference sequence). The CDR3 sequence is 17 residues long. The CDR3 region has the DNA TGTGCCAGCAGTTTAGGGACTAGCGGGAGAGGGTACAATGAGCAGTTCTTC. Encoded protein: CASSLGTSGRGYNEQFF.

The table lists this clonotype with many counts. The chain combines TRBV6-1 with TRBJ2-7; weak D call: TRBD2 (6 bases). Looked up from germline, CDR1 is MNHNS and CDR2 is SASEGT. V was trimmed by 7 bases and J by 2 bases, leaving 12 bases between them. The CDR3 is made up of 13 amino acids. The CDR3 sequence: CASNLGGAYEQYF. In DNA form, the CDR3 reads TGTGCCAGCAACCTAGGCGGGGCCTACGAGCAGTACTTC.

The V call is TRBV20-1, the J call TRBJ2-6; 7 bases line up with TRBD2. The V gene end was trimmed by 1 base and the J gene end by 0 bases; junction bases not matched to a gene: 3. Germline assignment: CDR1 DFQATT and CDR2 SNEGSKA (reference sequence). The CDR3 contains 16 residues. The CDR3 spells CSARVPGGSGANVLTF. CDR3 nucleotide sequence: TGCAGTGCTAGAGTTCCGGGGGGCTCTGGGGCCAACGTCCTGACTTTC.

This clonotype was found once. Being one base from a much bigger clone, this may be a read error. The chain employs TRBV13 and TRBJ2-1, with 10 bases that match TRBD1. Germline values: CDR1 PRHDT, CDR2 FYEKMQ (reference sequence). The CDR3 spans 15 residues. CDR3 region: CVSSLSGTGVDEQFF. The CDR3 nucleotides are TGTGTCAGCAGCTTGTCCGGGACAGGGGTCGATGAGCAGTTCTTC.

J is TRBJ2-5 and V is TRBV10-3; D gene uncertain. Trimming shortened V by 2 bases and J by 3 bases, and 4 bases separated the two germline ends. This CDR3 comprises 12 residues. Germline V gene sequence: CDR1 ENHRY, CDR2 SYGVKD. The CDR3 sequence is CAISEGEETQYF. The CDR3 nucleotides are TGTGCCATCAGTGAGGGCGAAGAGACCCAGTACTTC.

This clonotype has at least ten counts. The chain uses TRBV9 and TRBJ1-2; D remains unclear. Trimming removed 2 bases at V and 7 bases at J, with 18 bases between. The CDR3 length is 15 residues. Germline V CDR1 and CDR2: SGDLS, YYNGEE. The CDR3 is CASSVLGEGGGGYTF. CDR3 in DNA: TGTGCCAGCAGCGTCCTCGGGGAAGGAGGCGGTGGCTACACCTTC.

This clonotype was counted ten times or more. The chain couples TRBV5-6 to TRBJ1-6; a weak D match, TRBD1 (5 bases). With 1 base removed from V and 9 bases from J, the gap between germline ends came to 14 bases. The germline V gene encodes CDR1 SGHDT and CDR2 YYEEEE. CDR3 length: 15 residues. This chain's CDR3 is CASSLSVGVGSPLHF. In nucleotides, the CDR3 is TGTGCCAGCAGCTTGTCGGTAGGGGTAGGTTCACCCCTCCACTTT.

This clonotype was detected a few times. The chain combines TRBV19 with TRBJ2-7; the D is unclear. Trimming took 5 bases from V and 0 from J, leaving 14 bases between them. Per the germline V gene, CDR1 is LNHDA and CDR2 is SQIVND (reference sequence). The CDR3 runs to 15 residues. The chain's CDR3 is CASSVDPDGSYEQYF. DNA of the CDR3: TGTGCCAGTAGTGTGGACCCAGACGGCTCCTACGAGCAGTACTTC.

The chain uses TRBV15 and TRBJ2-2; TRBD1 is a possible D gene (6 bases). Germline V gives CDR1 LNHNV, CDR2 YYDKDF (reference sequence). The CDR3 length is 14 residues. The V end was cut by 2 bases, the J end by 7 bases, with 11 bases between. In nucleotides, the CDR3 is TGTGCCACCAGCAGAAGGACAGAGGTCGGGGAGCTGTTTTTT. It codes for CATSRRTEVGELFF.

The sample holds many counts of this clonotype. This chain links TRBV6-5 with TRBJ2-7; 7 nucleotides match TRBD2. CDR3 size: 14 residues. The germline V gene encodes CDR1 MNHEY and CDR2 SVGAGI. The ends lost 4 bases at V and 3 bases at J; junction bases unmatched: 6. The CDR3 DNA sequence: TGTGCCAGCAGTTCGATGGGGGAGGGCTACGAGCAGTACTTC. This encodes CASSSMGEGYEQYF.

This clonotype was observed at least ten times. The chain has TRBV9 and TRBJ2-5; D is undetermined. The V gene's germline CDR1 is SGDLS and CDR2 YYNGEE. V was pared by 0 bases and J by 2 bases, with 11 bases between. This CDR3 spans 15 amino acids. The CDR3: CASSVAVRQQETQYF. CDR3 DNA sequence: TGTGCCAGCAGCGTAGCTGTCAGGCAACAAGAGACCCAGTACTTC.

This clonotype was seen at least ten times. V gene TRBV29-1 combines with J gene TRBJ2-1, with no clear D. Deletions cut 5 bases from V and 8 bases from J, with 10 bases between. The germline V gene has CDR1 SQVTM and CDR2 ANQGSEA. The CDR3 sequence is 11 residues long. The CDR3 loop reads CSVCTEDEQFF. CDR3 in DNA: TGCAGCGTTTGTACAGAGGATGAGCAGTTCTTC.

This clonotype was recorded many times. CDR3 sequence: CSAPSGTSYEQYF. In DNA form, the CDR3 reads TGCAGTGCCCCTAGCGGAACCTCCTACGAGCAGTACTTC. The rearrangement uses TRBV20-1 and TRBJ2-7; TRBD2 matches at 7 bases. The germline V gene encodes CDR1 DFQATT and CDR2 SNEGSKA (reference sequence). The CDR3 contains 13 residues. J gave up 0 bases and V 6 bases, and 5 bases lay outside the gene matches.

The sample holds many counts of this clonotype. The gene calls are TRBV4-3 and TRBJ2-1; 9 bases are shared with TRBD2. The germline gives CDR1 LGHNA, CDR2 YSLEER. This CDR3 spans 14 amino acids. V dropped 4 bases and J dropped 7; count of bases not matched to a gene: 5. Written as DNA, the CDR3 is TGCGCCAGCAGCCGCCGGCTAGCGGGGAATGAGCAGTTCTTC. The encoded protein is CASSRRLAGNEQFF.

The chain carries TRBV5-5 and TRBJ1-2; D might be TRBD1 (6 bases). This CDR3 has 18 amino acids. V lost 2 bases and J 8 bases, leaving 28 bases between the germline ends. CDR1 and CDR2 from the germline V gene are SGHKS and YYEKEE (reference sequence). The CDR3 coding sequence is TGTGCCAGCAGCTTTGCCGGGACCCGGGGGGCGAGATCAAGCGGCTACACCTTC. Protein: CASSFAGTRGARSSGYTF.

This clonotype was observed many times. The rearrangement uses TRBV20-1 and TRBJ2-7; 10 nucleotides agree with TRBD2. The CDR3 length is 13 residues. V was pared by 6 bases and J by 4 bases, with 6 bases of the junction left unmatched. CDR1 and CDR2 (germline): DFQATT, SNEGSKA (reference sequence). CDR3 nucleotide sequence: TGCAGTGCCCAGCTAGCGGGAGTGTACGAGCAGTACTTC. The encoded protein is CSAQLAGVYEQYF.

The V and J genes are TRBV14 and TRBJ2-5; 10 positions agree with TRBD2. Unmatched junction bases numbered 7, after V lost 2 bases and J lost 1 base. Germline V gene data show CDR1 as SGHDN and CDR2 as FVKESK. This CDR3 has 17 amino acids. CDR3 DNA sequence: TGTGCCAGCAGCCAACAGATAGCGGGAGGCTTCCAAGAGACCCAGTACTTC. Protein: CASSQQIAGGFQETQYF.

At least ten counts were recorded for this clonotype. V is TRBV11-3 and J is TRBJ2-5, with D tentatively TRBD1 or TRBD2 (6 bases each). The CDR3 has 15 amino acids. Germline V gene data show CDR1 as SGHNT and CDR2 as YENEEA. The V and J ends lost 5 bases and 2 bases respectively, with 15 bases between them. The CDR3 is CASSRGGQHQETQYF. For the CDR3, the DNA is TGTGCCAGCAGCCGGGGAGGACAGCATCAAGAGACCCAGTACTTC.